This TCR beta chain originates from a study of T-cell memory formation after mild COVID-19. Findings and caveats of the study: The pre-infection memory compartment contained some responding clones, suggesting cross-reactive memory joined.

TCRdb analysed the 5' RACE reads with MiXCR anew, one entry per CDR3 protein. The profile covers approximately 390,000 distinct CDR3 sequences, with about a sixth appearing a single time and around a fifth taken by the ten largest. Remarks on this clonotype: What it recognizes is unknown.

The CDR3 runs 15 residues. CDR1 is SGHTA, CDR2 FQGNSA, per germline. Trimming removed 5 bases from V and 7 bases from J, with 18 bases in between. The sequence was obtained from a man aged 18 to 35 who had mild COVID-19 (a few samples of this study predate the infection). Cell type and time point are not known. The chain combines TRBV7-2 with TRBJ2-1, with D perhaps given as TRBD1 or TRBD2 (5 bases each). Sequencing was done on a sample of PBMCs or a T cell subset sorted from them (not recorded which). In DNA, the CDR3 is TGTGCCAGCAGCCCTACCCCCGACTGGGGGAATGAGCAGTTCTTC. Protein product: CASSPTPDWGNEQFF.